A single sample is the source of the 21 T cell receptor beta chains below, sequenced in a study of blood T cell repertoires in COVID-19. The repertoire was sequenced with immunoSEQ multiplex PCR; TCRdb's copy has only in-frame clones and lacks some. This sample carries some 140,000 clones, roughly 84% of them seen once, and the ten largest clones take 12%. Input material: peripheral blood. Source of these receptors: a woman in her sixties or seventies with COVID-19, enrolled during active disease.

The chain combines TRBV14 with TRBJ2-7; perhaps TRBD1 as D (6 bases). Per germline, CDR1 SGHDN and CDR2 FVKESK. V lost 1 base, J lost 9 bases, and 10 bases lay in between. This CDR3 is built from 12 residues. This CDR3 is CASSQGQGPQYV. CDR3 in DNA: TGTGCCAGCAGCCAAGGGCAGGGGCCGCAGTACGTC.

This clone was detected once. This chain connects TRBV18 to TRBJ1-1; TRBD1 might be the D (5 bases). This CDR3 has 16 residues. With 3 bases removed from V and 1 base from J, the gap between germline ends came to 15 bases. Germline V gene lookup returns CDR1 KGHSH and CDR2 LQKENI. This chain's CDR3 is CASSPHPPTGNTEAFF. CDR3 sequence (DNA): TGTGCCAGCTCACCGCATCCCCCCACAGGGAACACTGAAGCTTTCTTT.

V gene TRBV27 combines with J gene TRBJ2-1, with 8 nucleotides matching TRBD2. V trimming: 6 bases; J trimming: 3 bases; junction bases outside the gene matches: 13. The CDR3 consists of 17 residues. Germline V lookup: CDR1 MNHEY, CDR2 SMNVEV (reference sequence). For the CDR3, the DNA is TGTGCCAGCAGACCCTTAGCGGGGCAGGGAATCTACAATGAGCAGTTCTTC. Residues: CASRPLAGQGIYNEQFF.

The chain has TRBV7-6 and TRBJ1-6; D perhaps matches TRBD1 (5 bases). Germline V gene sequence: CDR1 SGHVS, CDR2 FNYEAQ. The ends were cut back, 0 bases at V and 4 bases at J, with 7 bases in the middle. The CDR3 loop spans 15 amino acids. This CDR3 is CASSLARQYNSPLHF. In DNA form, the CDR3 reads TGTGCCAGCAGCTTAGCGCGACAGTATAATTCACCCCTCCACTTT.

On this clone: One end of the junction varies from germline; a read error may be responsible. The gene calls are TRBV7-6 and TRBJ1-5; 11 bases match TRBD1. The CDR3 spans 15 residues. Germline V gene data show CDR1 as SGHVS and CDR2 as FNYEAQ. In nucleotides, the CDR3 is TGTGCCAGCAGCCTTTGGACAGGGGGCAAGCAGCCCCAGCATTTT. It encodes CASSLWTGGKQPQHF.

The chain uses TRBV7-8 and TRBJ1-1; a possible D gene is TRBD1 (5 bases). The ends were cut back, 2 bases at V and 2 bases at J, with 6 bases in the middle. The CDR3 has 13 residues. Germline CDR1 reads SGHVS; CDR2 reads FQNEAQ. The CDR3 loop reads CASSLRGNTEAFF. The CDR3 bases are TGTGCCAGCAGCTTAAGGGGAAACACTGAAGCTTTCTTT.

The chain joins TRBV11-2 to TRBJ1-1; D not certain. Germline V gene lookup returns CDR1 SGHAT and CDR2 FQNNGV. V was clipped by 2 bases and J by 5 bases, with 12 bases between them. The CDR3 has 14 residues. The CDR3 DNA reads TGTGCCAGCAGCTTAAAGGTGAGAGGGACTGAAGCTTTCTTT. It is translated as CASSLKVRGTEAFF.

V usage is TRBV18 and J usage is TRBJ1-1; no firm D call. The CDR3 spans 13 residues. Trimming removed 3 bases from V and 8 bases from J, with 13 bases in between. Germline CDR1 is KGHSH and CDR2 is LQKENI. For the CDR3, the DNA is TGTGCCAGCTCACCCAACCTCGGAGAAGAAGCTTTCTTT. This codes for CASSPNLGEEAFF.

The chain has TRBV20-1 and TRBJ1-5; D not resolved. Germline V gene sequence: CDR1 DFQATT, CDR2 SNEGSKA (reference sequence). The CDR3 runs to 9 residues. V lost 8 bases to trimming and J lost 7 bases, with 6 bases between them. The CDR3 DNA is TGCAGTCTGGGCCAGCCCCAGCATTTT. It codes for CSLGQPQHF.

The chain recombines TRBV5-1 with TRBJ1-6; D gene uncertain. The V gene lost 4 bases and the J gene lost 0 bases, with 11 bases spanning the gap. The CDR3 spans 16 residues. Germline V lookup: CDR1 SGHRS, CDR2 YFSETQ. The CDR3: CASSLGDSSYNSPLHF. Here the CDR3 DNA reads TGCGCCAGCAGCCTCGGAGATAGCTCCTATAATTCACCCCTCCACTTT.

The chain is built from TRBV3-1 (or the pseudogene TRBV3-2) and TRBJ1-5; D is perhaps TRBD1 (5 bases). Germline CDR1 reads LGHDT; CDR2 reads YNNKEL (reference sequence). Trimming removed 5 bases at V and 6 bases at J, with 17 bases between. The CDR3 has 15 amino acids. CDR3 region: CASSSGQRAGQPQHF. CDR3 nucleotides: TGTGCCAGCAGCTCTGGACAAAGGGCTGGTCAGCCCCAGCATTTT.

The chain has TRBV19 and TRBJ1-4; TRBD1 might be the D (6 bases). The CDR3 is made up of 16 amino acids. CDR1 LNHDA and CDR2 SQIVND come from the germline V gene (reference sequence). Trimming removed 3 bases from V and 3 bases from J, with 14 bases in between. CDR3 amino acids: CASSIGQGFANEKLFF. The CDR3 region has the DNA TGTGCCAGTAGTATTGGTCAGGGGTTCGCTAATGAAAAACTGTTTTTT.

A single count supports this clone. V usage is TRBV3-1 (or the pseudogene TRBV3-2) and J usage is TRBJ2-3; tentative D call: TRBD2 (7 bases). With 0 bases removed from V and 6 bases from J, the gap between germline ends came to 16 bases. The length of the CDR3 is 16 residues. CDR1 LGHDT and CDR2 YNNKEL come from the germline V gene (reference sequence). The CDR3 nucleotides are TGTGCCAGCAGCCAAGACGAAAGGGGGGGGCAGGATACGCAGTATTTT. It encodes CASSQDERGGQDTQYF.

This clone has only a few counts. This chain connects TRBV19 to TRBJ1-4, with 11 bases lining up with TRBD1. Germline V gene data show CDR1 as LNHDA and CDR2 as SQIVND (reference sequence). V gave up 6 bases and J gave up 7 bases; unmatched junction bases: 7. The CDR3 runs 15 residues. As DNA, the CDR3 is TGTGCCAGTAGGACTCCCGGGACAGGGGGTGAAAAACTGTTTTTT. Encoded protein: CASRTPGTGGEKLFF.

The chain links TRBV5-1 to TRBJ1-1, with 7 bases matching TRBD1. With V trimmed by 10 bases and J by 4 bases, 10 bases remained unmatched. This CDR3 has 13 residues. In germline, CDR1 is SGHRS, CDR2 YFSETQ. Here the CDR3 reads CAGAQGVGTEAFF. CDR3 bases: TGCGCCGGGGCGCAGGGGGTAGGCACTGAAGCTTTCTTT.

The genes are TRBV15 and TRBJ2-2; D perhaps matches TRBD1 (6 bases). This CDR3 contains 14 residues. CDR1 is LNHNV, CDR2 YYDKDF, per germline (reference sequence). With 2 bases removed from V and 5 bases from J, the gap between germline ends came to 9 bases. CDR3 sequence (DNA): TGTGCCACCAGCAGACTCGGACAGACCGGGGAGCTGTTTTTT. Its protein product is CATSRLGQTGELFF.

This CDR3 is CATSRAPVYGYTF. The CDR3 region has the DNA TGTGCCACCAGCAGAGCACCAGTCTATGGCTACACCTTC. This sequence joins TRBV15 and TRBJ1-2, with D uncertain. Trimming removed 1 base at V and 4 bases at J, with 7 bases between. The CDR3 is 13 residues long. Germline V gene lookup returns CDR1 LNHNV and CDR2 YYDKDF (reference sequence).

The DNA of the CDR3 is TGTGCCAGCAGTTCCGGGGGGACCCCTAACTATGGCTACACCTTC. It codes for CASSSGGTPNYGYTF. The V gene is TRBV6-4, the J gene TRBJ1-2, with TRBD1 as a possible D gene (5 bases). Germline V gives CDR1 MRHNA, CDR2 SNTAGT. This CDR3 has 15 amino acids. V was trimmed by 5 bases and J by 0 bases, leaving 13 bases between them.

For the CDR3, the DNA is TGTGCCAGCTCACCAGGCCGGGAGCATAGCAATCAGCCCCAGCATTTT. This encodes CASSPGREHSNQPQHF. The chain is built from TRBV18 and TRBJ1-5; no clear D gene. Trimming removed 2 bases from V and 0 bases from J, with 11 bases in between. CDR1 is KGHSH, CDR2 LQKENI, per germline. The CDR3 sequence is 16 residues long.

The chain employs TRBV5-4 and TRBJ1-4, with D maybe TRBD1 (6 bases). This CDR3 contains 15 residues. CDR1 is SGHNT and CDR2 is YYREEE in the germline V gene (reference sequence). The V end lost 0 bases, the J end lost 5 bases, and 11 bases lay between the germline ends. The CDR3 is CASSLVGTQNEKLFF. Written as DNA, the CDR3 is TGTGCCAGCAGCTTGGTGGGGACACAGAATGAAAAACTGTTTTTT.

The chain couples TRBV13 to TRBJ1-4; 10 nucleotides align to TRBD1. V was clipped by 1 base and J by 8 bases; unmatched bases: 7. Germline lookup yields CDR1 PRHDT and CDR2 FYEKMQ (reference sequence). The CDR3 contains 16 residues. The CDR3: CASSLDSGTGVEKLFF. The DNA of the CDR3 is TGTGCCAGCAGCTTAGACTCCGGGACAGGGGTCGAAAAACTGTTTTTT.